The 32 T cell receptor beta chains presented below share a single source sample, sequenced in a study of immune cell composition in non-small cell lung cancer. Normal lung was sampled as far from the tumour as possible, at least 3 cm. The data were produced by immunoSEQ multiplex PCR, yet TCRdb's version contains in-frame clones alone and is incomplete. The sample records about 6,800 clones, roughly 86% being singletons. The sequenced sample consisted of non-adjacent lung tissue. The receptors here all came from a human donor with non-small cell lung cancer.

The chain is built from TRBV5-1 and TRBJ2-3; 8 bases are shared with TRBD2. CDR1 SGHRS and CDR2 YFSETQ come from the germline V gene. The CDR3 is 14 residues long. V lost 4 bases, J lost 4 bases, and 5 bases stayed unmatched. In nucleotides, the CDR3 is TGCGCCAGCAGCACAGGACTAGCATCAGATACGCAGTATTTT. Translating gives CASSTGLASDTQYF.

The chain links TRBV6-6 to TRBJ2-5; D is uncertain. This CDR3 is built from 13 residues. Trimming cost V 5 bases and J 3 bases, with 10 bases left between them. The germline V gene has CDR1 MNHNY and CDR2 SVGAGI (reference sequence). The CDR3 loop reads CASSTTDEETQYF. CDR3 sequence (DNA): TGTGCCAGCAGTACTACAGACGAAGAGACCCAGTACTTC.

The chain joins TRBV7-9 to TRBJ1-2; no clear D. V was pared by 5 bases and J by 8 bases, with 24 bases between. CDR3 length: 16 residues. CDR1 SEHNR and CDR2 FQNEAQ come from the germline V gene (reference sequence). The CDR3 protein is CASSPKARESVYGYTF. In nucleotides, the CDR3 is TGTGCCAGCAGCCCCAAAGCAAGGGAATCGGTCTACGGCTACACCTTC.

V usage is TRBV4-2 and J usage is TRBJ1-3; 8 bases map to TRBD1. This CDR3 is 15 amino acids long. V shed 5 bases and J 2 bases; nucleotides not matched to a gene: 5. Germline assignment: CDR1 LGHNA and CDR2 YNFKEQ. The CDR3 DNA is TGTGCCAGCAGCATCCCGACAGGGGCTGGAAACACCATATATTTT. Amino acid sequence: CASSIPTGAGNTIYF.

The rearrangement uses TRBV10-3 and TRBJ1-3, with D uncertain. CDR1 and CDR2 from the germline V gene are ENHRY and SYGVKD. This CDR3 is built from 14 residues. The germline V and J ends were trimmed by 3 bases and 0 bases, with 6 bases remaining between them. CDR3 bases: TGTGCCATCAGTGATCTCAGCTCTGGAAACACCATATATTTT. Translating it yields CAISDLSSGNTIYF.

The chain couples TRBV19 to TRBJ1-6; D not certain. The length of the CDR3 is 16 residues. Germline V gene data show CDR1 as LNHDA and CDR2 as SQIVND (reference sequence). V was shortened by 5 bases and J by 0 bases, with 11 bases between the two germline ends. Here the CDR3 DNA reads TGTGCCAGTAGTCCAGTTTACAGCTCCTATAATTCACCCCTCCACTTT. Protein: CASSPVYSSYNSPLHF.

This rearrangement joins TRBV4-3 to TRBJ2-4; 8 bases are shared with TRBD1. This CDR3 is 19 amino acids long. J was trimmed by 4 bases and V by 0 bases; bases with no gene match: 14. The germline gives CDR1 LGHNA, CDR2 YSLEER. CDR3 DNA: TGCGCCAGCAGCCAAGATGTCCTCGGACAGGGCAGGTTAAAAAACATTCAGTACTTC. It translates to CASSQDVLGQGRLKNIQYF.

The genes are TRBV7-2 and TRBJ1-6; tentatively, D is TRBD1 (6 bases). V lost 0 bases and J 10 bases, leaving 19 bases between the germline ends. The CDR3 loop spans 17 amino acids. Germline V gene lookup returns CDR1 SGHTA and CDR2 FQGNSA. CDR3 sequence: CASSLATWGALGSPLHF. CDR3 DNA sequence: TGTGCCAGCAGCTTAGCGACGTGGGGGGCGTTGGGATCACCCCTCCACTTT.

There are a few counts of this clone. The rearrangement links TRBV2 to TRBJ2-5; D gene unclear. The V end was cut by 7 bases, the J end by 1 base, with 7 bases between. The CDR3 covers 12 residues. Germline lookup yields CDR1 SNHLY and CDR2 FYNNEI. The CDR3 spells CASTRTQETQYF. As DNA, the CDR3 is TGTGCCAGCACACGGACCCAAGAGACCCAGTACTTC.

CDR3 in amino acids: CASSGTQGLGNQPQHF. CDR3 DNA: TGTGCCAGCAGCGGGACGCAGGGGCTGGGAAATCAGCCCCAGCATTTT. The chain couples TRBV7-3 to TRBJ1-5; tentative D call: TRBD1 (6 bases). V lost 5 bases to trimming and J lost 4 bases, with 18 bases between them. The germline gives CDR1 SGHTA, CDR2 FQGTGA. The CDR3 contains 16 residues. The full variable domain, completed using reference TRBV7-3 and TRBJ1-5, is GAGVSQTPSNKVTEKGKYVELRCDPISGHTALYWYRQSLGQGPEFLIYFQGTGAADDSGLPNDRFFAVRPEGSVSTLKIQRTERGDSAVYLCASSGTQGLGNQPQHFGDGTRLSIL.

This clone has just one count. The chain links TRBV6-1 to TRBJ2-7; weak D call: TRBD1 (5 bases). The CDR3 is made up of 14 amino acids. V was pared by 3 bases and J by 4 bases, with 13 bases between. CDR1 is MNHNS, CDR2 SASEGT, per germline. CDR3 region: CASSDRTRQYEQYF. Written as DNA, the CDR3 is TGTGCCAGCAGTGACAGGACAAGGCAATACGAGCAGTACTTC.

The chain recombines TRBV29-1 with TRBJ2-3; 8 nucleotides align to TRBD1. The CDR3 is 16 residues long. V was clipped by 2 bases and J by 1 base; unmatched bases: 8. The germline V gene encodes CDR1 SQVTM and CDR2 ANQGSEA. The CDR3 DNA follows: TGCAGCGTTGAAACTCTCGGACAGGGAGGCACAGATACGCAGTATTTT. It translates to CSVETLGQGGTDTQYF.

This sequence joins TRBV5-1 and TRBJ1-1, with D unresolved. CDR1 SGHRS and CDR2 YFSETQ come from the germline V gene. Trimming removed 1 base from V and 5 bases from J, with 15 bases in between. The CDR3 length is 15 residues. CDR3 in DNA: TGCGCCAGCAGCTTGAATACGGGATCCGTAACTGAAGCTTTCTTT. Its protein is CASSLNTGSVTEAFF.

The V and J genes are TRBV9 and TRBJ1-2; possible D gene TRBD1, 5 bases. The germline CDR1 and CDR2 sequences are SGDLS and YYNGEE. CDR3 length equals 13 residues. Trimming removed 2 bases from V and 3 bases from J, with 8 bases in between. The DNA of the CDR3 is TGTGCCAGCAGCGTCGACAGCTACTATGGCTACACCTTC. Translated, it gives CASSVDSYYGYTF.

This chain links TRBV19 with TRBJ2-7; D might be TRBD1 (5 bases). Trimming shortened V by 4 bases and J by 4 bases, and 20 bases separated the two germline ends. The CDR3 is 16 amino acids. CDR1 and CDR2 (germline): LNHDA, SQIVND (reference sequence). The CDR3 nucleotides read TGTGCCAGTAGTAGTACCGCAGGGCCCCGAGGATACGAGCAGTACTTC. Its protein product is CASSSTAGPRGYEQYF.

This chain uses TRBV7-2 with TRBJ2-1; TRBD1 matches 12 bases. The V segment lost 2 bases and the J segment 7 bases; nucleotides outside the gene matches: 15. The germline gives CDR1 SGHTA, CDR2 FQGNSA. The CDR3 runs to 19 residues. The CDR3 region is CASSLSRGQGALDGNEQFF. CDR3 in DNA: TGTGCCAGCAGCTTATCAAGGGGACAGGGGGCTCTCGACGGTAATGAGCAGTTCTTC.

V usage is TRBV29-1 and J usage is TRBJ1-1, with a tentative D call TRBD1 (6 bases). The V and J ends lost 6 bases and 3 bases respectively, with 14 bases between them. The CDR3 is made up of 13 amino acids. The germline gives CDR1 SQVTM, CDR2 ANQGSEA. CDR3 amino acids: CSVMWDTDTEAFF. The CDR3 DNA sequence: TGCAGCGTGATGTGGGACACAGACACTGAAGCTTTCTTT.

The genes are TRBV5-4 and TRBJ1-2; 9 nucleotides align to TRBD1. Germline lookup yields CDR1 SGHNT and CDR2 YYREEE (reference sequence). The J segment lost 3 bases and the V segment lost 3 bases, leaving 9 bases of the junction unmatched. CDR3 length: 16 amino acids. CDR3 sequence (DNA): TGTGCCAGCAGCTCAATCTCGGACAGGGGATACTATGGCTACACCTTC. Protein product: CASSSISDRGYYGYTF.

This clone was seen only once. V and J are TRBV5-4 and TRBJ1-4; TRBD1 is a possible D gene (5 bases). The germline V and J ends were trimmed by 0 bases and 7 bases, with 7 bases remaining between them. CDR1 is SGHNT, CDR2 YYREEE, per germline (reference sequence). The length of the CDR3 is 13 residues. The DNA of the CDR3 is TGTGCCAGCAGCTTGGGGACACCTGAAAAACTGTTTTTT. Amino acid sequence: CASSLGTPEKLFF.

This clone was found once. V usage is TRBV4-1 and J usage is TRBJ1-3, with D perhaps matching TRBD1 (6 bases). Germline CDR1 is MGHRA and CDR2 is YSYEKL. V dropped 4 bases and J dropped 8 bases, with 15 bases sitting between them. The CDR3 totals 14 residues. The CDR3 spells CASSRPGGEDTIYF. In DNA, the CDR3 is TGCGCCAGCAGCCGTCCGGGGGGCGAGGACACCATATATTTT.

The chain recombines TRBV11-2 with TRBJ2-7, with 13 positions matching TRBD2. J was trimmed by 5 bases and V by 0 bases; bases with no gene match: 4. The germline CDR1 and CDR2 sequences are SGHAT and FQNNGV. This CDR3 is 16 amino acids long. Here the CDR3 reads CASSLETGLAGHEQYF. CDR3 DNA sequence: TGTGCCAGCAGCTTAGAGACGGGACTAGCGGGGCACGAGCAGTACTTC. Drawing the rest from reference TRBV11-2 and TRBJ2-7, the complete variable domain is EAGVAQSPRYKIIEKRQSVAFWCNPISGHATLYWYQQILGQGPKLLIQFQNNGVVDDSQLPKDRFSAERLKGVDSTLKIQPAKLEDSAVYLCASSLETGLAGHEQYFGPGTRLTVT.

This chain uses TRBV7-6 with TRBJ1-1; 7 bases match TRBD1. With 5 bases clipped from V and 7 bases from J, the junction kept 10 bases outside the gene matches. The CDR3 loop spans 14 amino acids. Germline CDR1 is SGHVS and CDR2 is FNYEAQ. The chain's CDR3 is CASSPREGANEAFF. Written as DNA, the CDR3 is TGTGCCAGCAGCCCCAGGGAGGGGGCTAATGAAGCTTTCTTT. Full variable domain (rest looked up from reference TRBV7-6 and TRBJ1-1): GAGVSQSPRYKVTKRGQDVALRCDPISGHVSLYWYRQALGQGPEFLTYFNYEAQQDKSGLPNDRFSAERPEGSISTLTIQRTEQRDSAMYRCASSPREGANEAFFGQGTRLTVV.

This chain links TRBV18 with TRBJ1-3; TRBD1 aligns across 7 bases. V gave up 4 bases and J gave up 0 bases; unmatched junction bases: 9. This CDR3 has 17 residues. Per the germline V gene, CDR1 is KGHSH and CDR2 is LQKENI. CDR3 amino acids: CASSLTSGDSSGNTIYF. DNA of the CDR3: TGTGCCAGCTCACTAACCTCCGGGGACAGCTCTGGAAACACCATATATTTT.

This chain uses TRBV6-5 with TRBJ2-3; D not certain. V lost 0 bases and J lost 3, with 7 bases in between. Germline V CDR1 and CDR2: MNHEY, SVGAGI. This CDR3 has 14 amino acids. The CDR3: CASSYSIGTDTQYF. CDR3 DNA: TGTGCCAGCAGTTACTCGATAGGGACAGATACGCAGTATTTT.

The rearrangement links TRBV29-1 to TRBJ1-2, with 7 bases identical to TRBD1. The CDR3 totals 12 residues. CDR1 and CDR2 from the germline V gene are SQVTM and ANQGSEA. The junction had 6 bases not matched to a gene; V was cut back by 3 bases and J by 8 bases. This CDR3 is CSVEEGAGGYTF. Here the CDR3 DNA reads TGCAGCGTTGAGGAGGGGGCGGGCGGCTACACCTTC.

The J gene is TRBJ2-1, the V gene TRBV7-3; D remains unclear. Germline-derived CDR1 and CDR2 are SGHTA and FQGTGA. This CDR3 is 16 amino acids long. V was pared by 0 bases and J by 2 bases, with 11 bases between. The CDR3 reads CASSLTPGTAYNEQFF. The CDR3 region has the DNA TGTGCCAGCAGCTTAACCCCGGGTACCGCCTACAATGAGCAGTTCTTC. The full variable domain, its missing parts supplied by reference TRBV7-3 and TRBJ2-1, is GAGVSQTPSNKVTEKGKYVELRCDPISGHTALYWYRQSLGQGPEFLIYFQGTGAADDSGLPNDRFFAVRPEGSVSTLKIQRTERGDSAVYLCASSLTPGTAYNEQFFGPGTRLTVL.

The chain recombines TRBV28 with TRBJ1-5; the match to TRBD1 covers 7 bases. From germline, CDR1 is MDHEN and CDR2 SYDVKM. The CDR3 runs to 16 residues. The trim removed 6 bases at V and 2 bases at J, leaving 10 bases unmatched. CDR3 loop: CASSLTGDGGNQPQHF. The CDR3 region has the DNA TGTGCCAGCAGCCTAACAGGGGACGGAGGCAATCAGCCCCAGCATTTT.

The CDR3 protein is CASSSKTGTYNEQFF. The CDR3 nucleotides are TGTGCCAGCAGCTCAAAGACAGGGACCTACAATGAGCAGTTCTTC. The chain employs TRBV7-2 and TRBJ2-1; 7 bases match TRBD1. In germline, CDR1 is SGHTA, CDR2 FQGNSA. This CDR3 has 15 residues. With 4 bases clipped from V and 2 bases from J, the junction kept 5 bases outside the gene matches. Full variable domain (remainder filled in from reference TRBV7-2 and TRBJ2-1): GAGVSQSPSNKVTEKGKDVELRCDPISGHTALYWYRQSLGQGLEFLIYFQGNSAPDKSGLPSDRFSAERTGGSVSTLTIQRTQQEDSAVYLCASSSKTGTYNEQFFGPGTRLTVL.

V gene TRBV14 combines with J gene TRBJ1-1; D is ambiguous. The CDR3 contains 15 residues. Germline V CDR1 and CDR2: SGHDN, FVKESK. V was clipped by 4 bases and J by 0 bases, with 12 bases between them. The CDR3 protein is CASSPLQGLNTEAFF. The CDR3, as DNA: TGTGCCAGCAGCCCACTACAAGGTTTGAACACTGAAGCTTTCTTT.

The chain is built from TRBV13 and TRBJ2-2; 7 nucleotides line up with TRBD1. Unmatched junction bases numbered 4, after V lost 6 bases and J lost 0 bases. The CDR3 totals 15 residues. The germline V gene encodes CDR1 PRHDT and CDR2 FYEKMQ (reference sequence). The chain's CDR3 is CASSRTGANTGELFF. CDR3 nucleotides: TGTGCCAGCAGTCGAACAGGGGCGAACACCGGGGAGCTGTTTTTT.

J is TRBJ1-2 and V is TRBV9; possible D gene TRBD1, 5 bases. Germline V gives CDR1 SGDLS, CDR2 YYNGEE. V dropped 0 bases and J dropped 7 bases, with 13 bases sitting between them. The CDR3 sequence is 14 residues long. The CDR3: CASSVESRDRGYTF. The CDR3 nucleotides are TGTGCCAGCAGCGTAGAAAGCAGGGATCGTGGCTACACCTTC.

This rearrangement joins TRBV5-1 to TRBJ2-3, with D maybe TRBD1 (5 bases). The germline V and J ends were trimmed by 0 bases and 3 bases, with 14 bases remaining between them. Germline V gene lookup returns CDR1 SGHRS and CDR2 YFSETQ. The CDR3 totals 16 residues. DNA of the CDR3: TGCGCCAGCAGCTTGGCGGGCAGGGCTGAAACAGATACGCAGTATTTT. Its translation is CASSLAGRAETDTQYF.